This TCR beta chain is from a study of read filtering for tumor transcriptome and immune sequencing. Whole-study context: Among patients, roughly 17 were male and around 14 female, aged roughly 47 to 90 (mean approximately 60). TCR-mapped reads were about 3.5 to 10.27 million with IR-seq versus about 75 to 1,400 with RNA-seq.

Trimming removed 8 bases from V and 0 bases from J, with 8 bases in between. Germline values: CDR1 LNHDA, CDR2 SQIVND (reference sequence). The length of the CDR3 is 13 residues. In its sample, this clonotype was seen a few times. Molecular barcoded adaptors covering alpha/delta and beta/gamma chains were used on roughly 400 ng RNA. TCRdb re-analysed the reads in MiXCR, keeping a single row per CDR3 protein. The table has 65,000 or so distinct CDR3 sequences, around a fifth seen once. This sequence joins TRBV19 and TRBJ2-4; D not certain. Sequencing was carried out using a population of CD138-negative cells sorted from bone marrow. The TCR comes from a donor at least 40 years old with multiple myeloma. CDR3 coding DNA: TGTGCCAGTGCAGACCTAGCCAAAAACATTCAGTACTTC. Its protein is CASADLAKNIQYF.